Below are 2 T cell receptor beta chains sequenced from a single sample in a study of T cells in Graves' hyperthyroidism and ophthalmopathy. RNA transcripts served as the template for amplifying TCR beta CDR3 regions. The TCR CDR3 first-round RT-PCR relied on the HTBI primer set. TCRdb called the multiplex PCR reads again in MiXCR, with one record for every CDR3 protein. This sample has 640,000 or so distinct CDR3 sequences, with more than 13% found just once. The sample consisted of blood. These receptor sequences come from a woman younger than 35 with Graves' ophthalmopathy.

This clonotype was detected many times. The V call is TRBV6-1, the J call TRBJ2-2; 7 positions match TRBD1. Per germline, CDR1 MNHNS and CDR2 SASEGT. Trimming removed 0 bases from V and 4 bases from J; junction bases left unmatched: 5. The CDR3 sequence is 16 residues long. The DNA of the CDR3 is TGTGCCAGCAGTGAAGCGCAGGGGGTTCGCACCGGGGAGCTGTTTTTT. Protein product: CASSEAQGVRTGELFF.

V gene TRBV9 combines with J gene TRBJ2-6; 10 bases are a match to TRBD2. With 4 bases clipped from V and 0 bases from J, the junction kept 7 bases outside the gene matches. CDR3 length equals 18 residues. CDR1 is SGDLS, CDR2 YYNGEE, per germline. The CDR3 spells CASSLRTSGASGANVLTF. CDR3 bases: TGTGCCAGCAGCTTACGGACTAGCGGAGCCTCTGGGGCCAACGTCCTGACTTTC.